The 9 T cell receptor beta chains below were found in one sample sequenced in a study of human T cells and chemical hapten exposure. Indicated time point: pre-sensitization, week 0. The treatment: therapeutic diphenylcyclopropenone sensitization with weekly scalp DPC. MiXCR, run by TCRdb on the RACE reads, gives a single entry per CDR3 protein. In the table there are 85,000 to 120,000 distinct CDR3 sequences, around 12% of which are singletons. Here the sequenced sample was whole blood, taken in connection with sensitization to the hapten diphenylcyclopropenone (DPC). These receptors came from a woman in her forties or fifties with alopecia areata. Some clones in this sample may be carry-over from other donors' samples.

The chain is built from TRBV27 and TRBJ2-5; D is ambiguous. Germline CDR1 is MNHEY and CDR2 is SMNVEV (reference sequence). The CDR3 length is 14 residues. The ends were cut back, 6 bases at V and 1 base at J, with 12 bases in the middle. The CDR3 sequence: CASSPRAGQETQYF. The CDR3 region has the DNA TGTGCCAGCAGCCCCCGAGCCGGCCAAGAGACCCAGTACTTC.

This clonotype was counted between two and nine times. J is TRBJ2-7 and V is TRBV12-3 or TRBV12-4, with D perhaps matching TRBD2 (6 bases). The CDR3 sequence is 14 residues long. The germline V and J ends were trimmed by 7 bases and 5 bases, with 18 bases remaining between them. CDR3 nucleotide sequence: TGTGCCAGCAAAATGCGGGGTCTGGCCGACGAGCAGTACTTC. This codes for CASKMRGLADEQYF.

The chain joins TRBV20-1 to TRBJ2-5; the match to TRBD1 covers 11 bases. The CDR3 is 15 amino acids. Germline lookup yields CDR1 DFQATT and CDR2 SNEGSKA (reference sequence). After removal of 4 bases from V and 4 bases from J, the junction contained 8 bases not matched to a gene. As DNA, the CDR3 is TGCAGTGCTACCGAACCCGGGACAGGGGGAGAGACCCAGTACTTC. This translates into CSATEPGTGGETQYF.

This clonotype was seen more than once but under ten times. The CDR3 region is CASSTLRYGTANQPQHF. In DNA, the CDR3 is TGTGCCAGTAGTACTTTACGATACGGGACAGCTAATCAGCCCCAGCATTTT. The V call is TRBV19, the J call TRBJ1-5; 7 bases map to TRBD1. Germline lookup yields CDR1 LNHDA and CDR2 SQIVND (reference sequence). V shed 4 bases, J shed 4 bases, and the junction held 13 bases outside the gene matches. The CDR3 length is 17 residues.

This clonotype was recorded many times. CDR3 amino acids: CASSTSPVQETQYF. CDR3 sequence (DNA): TGTGCCAGCAGTACTTCTCCGGTCCAAGAGACCCAGTACTTC. The chain uses TRBV7-6 and TRBJ2-5; D uncertain. CDR3 size: 14 residues. Per the germline V gene, CDR1 is SGHVS and CDR2 is FNYEAQ. The V end lost 6 bases, the J end lost 1 base, and 12 bases lay between the germline ends.

DNA of the CDR3: TGTGCCAGCACCCTACGACAGGGTAGTTCCGGGGAGCTGTTTTTT. The encoded protein is CASTLRQGSSGELFF. The chain employs TRBV2 and TRBJ2-2, with 7 bases aligning to TRBD1. V lost 7 bases, J lost 6 bases, and 11 bases stayed unmatched. The CDR3 length is 15 residues. Germline lookup yields CDR1 SNHLY and CDR2 FYNNEI.

This clonotype was observed a handful of times. This chain uses TRBV5-1 with TRBJ2-3; a weak D match, TRBD2 (6 bases). V shed 1 base and J shed 4 bases, with 16 bases lying between them. Germline CDR1 is SGHRS and CDR2 is YFSETQ. The CDR3 extends over 16 amino acids. This chain's CDR3 is CASSLPGGSGADTQYF. CDR3 nucleotides: TGCGCCAGCAGCTTGCCCGGAGGGTCCGGCGCAGATACGCAGTATTTT.

This clonotype was counted at least ten times. V usage is TRBV12-3 or TRBV12-4 and J usage is TRBJ1-6, with a tentative D call TRBD1 (6 bases). The CDR3 runs 14 residues. The ends were cut back, 5 bases at V and 7 bases at J, with 12 bases in the middle. CDR3 protein: CASSPDSQNSPLHF. For the CDR3, the DNA is TGTGCCAGCAGTCCGGACAGCCAAAATTCACCCCTCCACTTT.

This clonotype was picked up many times. This sequence joins TRBV2 and TRBJ2-5; 13 bases agree with TRBD2. CDR1 and CDR2 from the germline V gene are SNHLY and FYNNEI. The V segment lost 9 bases and the J segment 3 bases; nucleotides outside the gene matches: 7. This CDR3 has 15 amino acids. Written as DNA, the CDR3 is TGTGCCAGTCCGGGACTAGCGGGAAGAGAAGAGACCCAGTACTTC. This sequence encodes CASPGLAGREETQYF. Filled out from reference TRBV2 and TRBJ2-5, the complete variable domain reads EPEVTQTPSHQVTQMGQEVILRCVPISNHLYFYWYRQILGQKVEFLVSFYNNEISEKSEIFDDQFSVERPDGSNFTLKIRSTKLEDSAMYFCASPGLAGREETQYFGPGTRLLVL.